Listed below are T cell receptor beta chains from one sample, sequenced in a study of shared clonotypes between healthy human individuals. Clones were read by immunoSEQ multiplex PCR, and TCRdb kept only the in-frame ones, dropping some. This sample has roughly 590,000 clones, with around 95% found just once. What was sequenced was naive CD8+ T cells sorted from blood. These receptors were collected from a woman in her 30s in good health. The conserved cysteine and the conserved F or W are not part of the CDR3 here. The order of the fields is J gene, V gene, D gene, CDR3 protein. The D gene is left open where the match is weak.

TRBJ2-7 TRBV5-5 TRBD1 ASSSGQGGYEQY
TRBJ2-1 TRBV6-1 TRBD2 ASSEDLAGLYNEQF
TRBJ2-7 TRBV9 - ASSAGQRSYEQY
TRBJ1-2 TRBV27 - ASSQTGAGDLKNYGYT
TRBJ2-7 TRBV28 - ASSLGAGMYEQY
TRBJ1-6 TRBV7-2 TRBD1 ASSPGQGTFPNSPLH
TRBJ2-1 TRBV10-2 TRBD2 ASSESLAGFNEQF
TRBJ1-2 TRBV2 TRBD1 AGSGQGNYGYT
TRBJ2-7 TRBV19 TRBD2 ASKTKATSGIYEQY
TRBJ2-5 TRBV5-5 - ASSLGFGRETQY
TRBJ2-5 TRBV5-4 TRBD2 ASSWGLAETQY
TRBJ2-3 TRBV4-2 TRBD2 ASSQETSGIPDTQY
TRBJ1-4 TRBV13 - ASSSGGQNDEKLF
TRBJ2-1 TRBV4-1 - ASSLRLGSYNEQF
TRBJ2-7 TRBV28 - ASSLPRRGALEQY
TRBJ2-2 TRBV7-7 - ASSLRAGAIGELF
TRBJ2-1 TRBV25-1 TRBD2 ASSDGLAGEQF
TRBJ2-1 TRBV4-1 TRBD2 ASSQDFGTSGINEQF
TRBJ2-7 TRBV7-9 - ASSPLTYEQY
TRBJ1-1 TRBV5-6 - ASSLSHREKDTEAF
TRBJ2-7 TRBV15 TRBD2 ATSRESSGSYEQY
TRBJ2-5 TRBV9 TRBD2 ASSGSTSGRETQY
TRBJ2-1 TRBV5-4 TRBD2 ASSQIGTSDEQF
TRBJ1-1 TRBV27 TRBD1 ASSLSGGGGTEAF
TRBJ2-7 TRBV19 TRBD1 ASSIAWTGSTYEQY
TRBJ1-5 TRBV4-1 - ASSDRDVNQPQH
TRBJ1-1 TRBV14 TRBD1 ASSLRQGRTEAF
TRBJ1-4 TRBV6-1 - ASSGRKLF
TRBJ1-5 TRBV5-8 TRBD1 ASSFQGAVFVNQPQH
TRBJ2-7 TRBV4-1 - ASSQGVGTGRYEQY
TRBJ1-1 TRBV7-9 - ASSPSGGDTEAF
TRBJ2-7 TRBV7-9 TRBD2 ASSYPSGGLAGEEQY
TRBJ2-1 TRBV5-6 - ASSAVPNEQF
TRBJ2-7 TRBV27 TRBD1 ASSLTGVPYEQY
TRBJ2-7 TRBV9 - ASSVAWGDTYEQY
TRBJ2-7 TRBV28 - ASSSTGSVYEQY
TRBJ2-1 TRBV7-9 - ASSLVTGQQF
TRBJ1-1 TRBV29-1 - SSRAGENTEAF
TRBJ2-5 TRBV5-6 TRBD2 ASSLVRASGSQETQY
TRBJ2-1 TRBV7-9 - ASSPRTGLAEQF
TRBJ1-5 TRBV28 - ASSSRTASNQPQH
TRBJ2-3 TRBV28 - ASSFHSEDNLLGTDTQY
TRBJ1-1 TRBV29-1 - SVEKGVNTEAF
TRBJ2-7 TRBV27 TRBD1 ASSISLGTASYEQY
TRBJ2-3 TRBV7-9 TRBD2 ASSPEGAGVGDTQY
TRBJ2-5 TRBV6-1 - ASIPLDSWETQY
TRBJ2-2 TRBV27 - ASTVSLGGTGELF
TRBJ2-7 TRBV28 TRBD1 ASSLMGQYYEQY
TRBJ1-1 TRBV6-5 - ASSLKGWAEAF
TRBJ2-3 TRBV5-1 - ASSLETDTQY
TRBJ1-5 TRBV4-1 - ASSQAQGRRQPQH
TRBJ1-1 TRBV5-1 TRBD1 ASSLGQGIPEAF
TRBJ1-6 TRBV28 - ASSLAWRGFYNSPLH
TRBJ2-1 TRBV7-9 - ASSFAVPSGDEQF
TRBJ2-7 TRBV6-1 - ASSPATYEQY
TRBJ2-1 TRBV27 - ASSLSTRVVDEQF
TRBJ2-5 TRBV9 TRBD1 ASSPGTGGKETQY
TRBJ1-1 TRBV7-2 TRBD1 ASRIKGQGSTEAF
TRBJ2-7 TRBV19 - ASSIDYRYEQY